This T cell receptor (beta chain) was observed in a study of cytomegalovirus exposure and HLA in healthy donors. Study findings and constraints: Clusters of TCRs from the first cohort tended to co-occur in the 130 or so validation repertoires (as a later analysis found). Cytomegalovirus status was reportedly diagnosed by the classifier with high sensitivity and specificity.

Here immunoSEQ multiplex PCR was the method, and the copy in TCRdb shows in-frame clones only, minus some. The sample has 67,000 or so clones, over 85% seen once. With regard to this clone: Its antigen remains unidentified.

This clonotype was obtained from a man in his late teens or twenties in good health and CMV-seropositive. The specimen was PBMCs.

CDR3 amino acids: CASSPTGGSFRYTF. CDR3 nucleotide sequence: TGTGCCAGCAGTCCGACAGGGGGGTCGTTTCGCTACACCTTC. The chain carries TRBV28 and TRBJ1-2, with 9 nucleotides matching TRBD1. The ends lost 5 bases at V and 9 bases at J; junction bases unmatched: 10. This CDR3 contains 14 residues. In germline, CDR1 is MDHEN, CDR2 SYDVKM.